These 14 T cell receptor beta chains came from one sample sequenced in a study of T cell repertoires in cytomegalovirus infection. TCRdb reprocessed the reads via MiXCR and lists one record per CDR3 protein. The table has roughly 230,000 distinct CDR3 sequences, 6% to 8% seen once; the top ten hold 6.5%. The material sequenced was PBMCs. The receptor set was obtained from a human donor in good health (CMV status not recorded). Some clones in this sample may be carry-over from other donors' samples.

Many counts were recorded for this clonotype. The V call is TRBV12-3 or TRBV12-4, the J call TRBJ2-7; D gene uncertain. Trimming stripped 4 bases from V and 3 bases from J, with 10 bases between. There are 13 residues in the CDR3. The CDR3 DNA sequence: TGTGCCAGCAGTTCGAAGCCTTACTACGAGCAGTACTTC. It yields the protein CASSSKPYYEQYF.

This clonotype was seen ten or more times. The chain uses TRBV4-3 and TRBJ1-3; D is unresolved. Per germline, CDR1 LGHNA and CDR2 YSLEER. Trimming took off 0 bases at V and 2 bases at J, with 8 bases between the two ends. The CDR3 consists of 15 residues. The CDR3 loop reads CASSQDGLPGNTIYF. The DNA for the CDR3 is TGCGCCAGCAGCCAAGATGGACTCCCTGGAAACACCATATATTTT.

This clonotype was seen a handful of times. This chain joins TRBV9 and TRBJ2-2, with unresolved D. This CDR3 is 14 amino acids long. Germline values: CDR1 SGDLS, CDR2 YYNGEE. Between the trimmed V and J ends, which lost 0 bases and 9 bases, there was a span of 12 bases. CDR3 residues: CASSVVSSNRELFF. The CDR3 nucleotides read TGTGCCAGCAGCGTAGTCAGCAGTAACAGGGAGCTGTTTTTT.

This clonotype was observed at least ten times. The chain is built from TRBV6-1 and TRBJ2-2; 14 bases match TRBD2. This CDR3 comprises 19 residues. Trimming took 6 bases from V and 3 from J; bases not matched to a gene: 12. The germline V gene has CDR1 MNHNS and CDR2 SASEGT. CDR3 coding DNA: TGTGCCAGCAGGGATCTTCCGGGACTAGCGGGGGTTTACACCGGGGAGCTGTTTTTT. Its translation: CASRDLPGLAGVYTGELFF.

On this clonotype itself: A read error may explain this, as a much larger clone is one base away. This CDR3 is CIRRGAGYTF. CDR3 nucleotides: TGCATCCGACGGGGGGCCGGCTACACCTTC. The gene calls are TRBV29-1 and TRBJ1-2; TRBD1 is a possible D gene (6 bases). The CDR3 length is 10 residues. The germline V gene has CDR1 SQVTM and CDR2 ANQGSEA.

This clonotype was picked up many times. The chain links TRBV7-9 to TRBJ1-4; D remains ambiguous. This CDR3 has 18 residues. The germline V gene encodes CDR1 SEHNR and CDR2 FQNEAQ (reference sequence). Trimming took off 2 bases at V and 2 bases at J, with 18 bases between the two ends. CDR3 in amino acids: CASSLRNGLIVTNEKLFF. The DNA for the CDR3 is TGTGCCAGCAGCTTACGGAACGGCCTCATCGTGACTAATGAAAAACTGTTTTTT.

This clonotype was seen ten or more times. The J gene is TRBJ2-5, the V gene TRBV4-3; maybe TRBD1 (8 bases). Trimming left V 3 bases short and J 5 bases short, with 19 bases between. Germline assignment: CDR1 LGHNA and CDR2 YSLEER. This CDR3 spans 16 amino acids. The CDR3 nucleotides read TGCGCCAGCAGCCAGGGGGGGACAGGTCTAGAGGAGACCCAGTACTTC. Protein sequence: CASSQGGTGLEETQYF.

The V call is TRBV20-1, the J call TRBJ2-1; 10 bases agree with TRBD2. The CDR3 is 14 amino acids. Unmatched junction bases numbered 6, after V lost 6 bases and J lost 4 bases. Germline V gene sequence: CDR1 DFQATT, CDR2 SNEGSKA (reference sequence). The CDR3 DNA follows: TGCAGTGCCCGGACTAGCGGACTATACAATGAGCAGTTCTTC. The encoded protein is CSARTSGLYNEQFF.

This clonotype was seen repeatedly, ten times or more. CDR3 bases: TGTGCCAGCAGCCGGGTAGCGGGGGCCGCCCAAGAGACCCAGTACTTC. It is translated as CASSRVAGAAQETQYF. V is TRBV7-2 and J is TRBJ2-5, with 9 bases identical to TRBD2. Looked up from germline, CDR1 is SGHTA and CDR2 is FQGNSA. Trimming at V came to 5 bases and at J to 1 base, leaving 8 bases not matched to a gene. CDR3 size: 16 residues. Together with reference TRBV7-2 and TRBJ2-5, the CDR3 gives the full variable domain: GAGVSQSPSNKVTEKGKDVELRCDPISGHTALYWYRQSLGQGLEFLIYFQGNSAPDKSGLPSDRFSAERTGGSVSTLTIQRTQQEDSAVYLCASSRVAGAAQETQYFGPGTRLLVL.

In this sample, this clonotype turned up many times. The V call is TRBV11-2, the J call TRBJ2-1; D is ambiguous. Per the germline V gene, CDR1 is SGHAT and CDR2 is FQNNGV. This CDR3 is built from 16 residues. Trimming took 4 bases from V and 8 from J, leaving 21 bases between them. The CDR3 DNA follows: TGTGCCAGCAGCTCCTGGCTAGTGGGTCCCCCCCATGAGCAGTTCTTC. Amino acid sequence: CASSSWLVGPPHEQFF.

This clonotype has a count of ten or more. This sequence joins TRBV25-1 and TRBJ2-5; D ambiguous. The CDR3 extends over 15 amino acids. From germline, CDR1 is MGHDK and CDR2 SYGVNS. The V gene lost 1 base and the J gene lost 2 bases, with 11 bases spanning the gap. The CDR3 loop is CASSELRNDQETQYF. CDR3 sequence (DNA): TGTGCCAGCAGTGAATTAAGGAATGATCAAGAGACCCAGTACTTC. Full variable domain (outside the CDR3, taken from reference TRBV25-1 and TRBJ2-5): EADIYQTPRYLVIGTGKKITLECSQTMGHDKMYWYQQDPGMELHLIHYSYGVNSTEKGDLSSESTVSRIRTEHFPLTLESARPSHTSQYLCASSELRNDQETQYFGPGTRLLVL.

This clonotype has just a few counts. The V gene is TRBV6-2 or TRBV6-3, the J gene TRBJ2-3; a possible D gene is TRBD2 (6 bases). The V end lost 5 bases, the J end lost 0 bases, and 15 bases lay between the germline ends. The CDR3 consists of 16 residues. Germline V gene data show CDR1 as MNHEY and CDR2 as SVGEGT. The chain's CDR3 is CASSAPGRGSTDTQYF. The DNA of the CDR3 is TGTGCCAGCAGTGCTCCAGGGCGGGGCAGCACAGATACGCAGTATTTT.

CDR3 sequence: CASKMGQGLGQPQHF. The CDR3, as DNA: TGTGCCAGCAAAATGGGACAGGGGTTAGGTCAGCCCCAGCATTTT. This rearrangement joins TRBV2 to TRBJ1-5, with 10 positions matching TRBD1. J lost 6 bases, V lost 7 bases, and 9 bases had no gene match. Per the germline V gene, CDR1 is SNHLY and CDR2 is FYNNEI. This CDR3 comprises 15 residues.

This clonotype was counted a few times. The V call is TRBV28, the J call TRBJ2-5, with 8 positions matching TRBD1. The CDR3 is made up of 14 amino acids. Germline V CDR1 and CDR2: MDHEN, SYDVKM. V trimming: 10 bases; J trimming: 5 bases; junction bases outside the gene matches: 12. In nucleotides, the CDR3 is TGTGCCACCGGTCGGACAGGGCGGTTGGAGACCCAGTACTTC. Its translation is CATGRTGRLETQYF.